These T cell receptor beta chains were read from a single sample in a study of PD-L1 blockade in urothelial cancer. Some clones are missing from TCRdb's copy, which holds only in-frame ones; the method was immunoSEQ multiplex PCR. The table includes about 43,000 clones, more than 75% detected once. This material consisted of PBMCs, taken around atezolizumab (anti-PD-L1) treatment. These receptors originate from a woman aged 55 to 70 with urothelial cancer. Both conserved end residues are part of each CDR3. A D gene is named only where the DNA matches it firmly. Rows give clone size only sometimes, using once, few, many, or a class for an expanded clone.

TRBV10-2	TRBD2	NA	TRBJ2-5	CASSESPGYSGGTQETQYF	TGCGCCAGCAGTGAGTCCCCTGGGTACAGCGGGGGAACCCAAGAGACCCAGTACTTC
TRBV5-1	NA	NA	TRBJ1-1	CASTLVGGANTEAFF	TGCGCCAGCACCTTGGTAGGGGGGGCGAACACTGAAGCTTTCTTT
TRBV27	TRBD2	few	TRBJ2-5	CASSLFGTSGKGETQYF	TGTGCCAGCAGTTTATTTGGGACTAGCGGGAAGGGAGAGACCCAGTACTTC
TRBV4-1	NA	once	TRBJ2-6	CASSQGELNNVLTF	TGCGCCAGCAGCCAAGGGGAGCTAAACAACGTCCTGACTTTC
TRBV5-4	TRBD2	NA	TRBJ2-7	CASRPTSASSYEQYF	TGTGCCAGCAGACCCACTAGCGCTAGCTCCTACGAGCAGTACTTC
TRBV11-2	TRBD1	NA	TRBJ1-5	CASSLSGQVGQPQHF	TGTGCCAGCAGCCTTTCGGGACAGGTCGGTCAGCCCCAGCATTTT
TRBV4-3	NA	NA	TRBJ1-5	CASSQEHYSNQPQHF	TGCGCCAGCAGCCAAGAGCACTATAGCAATCAGCCCCAGCATTTT
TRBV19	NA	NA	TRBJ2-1	CATSVAGGNEQFF	TGTGCCACCTCGGTTGCCGGGGGTAATGAGCAGTTCTTC
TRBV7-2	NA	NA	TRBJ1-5	CASSYSHQPQHF	TGTGCCAGCAGTTACAGTCATCAGCCCCAGCATTTT
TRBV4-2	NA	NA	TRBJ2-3	CASSQRLVADTQYF	TGTGCCAGCAGCCAAAGACTAGTGGCAGATACGCAGTATTTT
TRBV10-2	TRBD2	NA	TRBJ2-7	CASSEGLAGYEQYF	TGCGCCAGCAGCGAGGGACTAGCGGGATACGAGCAGTACTTC
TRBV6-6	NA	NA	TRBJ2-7	CASSYGAVSYEQYF	TGTGCCAGCAGTTACGGTGCGGTGTCCTACGAGCAGTACTTC
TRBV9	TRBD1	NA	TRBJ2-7	CASSPRDRVAYEQYF	TGTGCCAGCAGCCCCCGGGACAGGGTAGCCTACGAGCAGTACTTC
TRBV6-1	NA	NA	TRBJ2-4	CASRSTELAKNIQYF	TGTGCCAGCAGATCGACAGAATTAGCCAAAAACATTCAGTACTTC
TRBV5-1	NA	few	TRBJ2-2	CASSLAGGAGATGELFF	TGCGCCAGCAGCTTGGCAGGGGGAGCGGGGGCCACCGGGGAGCTGTTTTTT
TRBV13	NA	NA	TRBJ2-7	CASSFGSYEQYF	TGTGCCAGCAGCTTTGGGAGCTACGAGCAGTACTTC
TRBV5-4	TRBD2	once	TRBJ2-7	CASSSGGGSYEQYF	TGTGCCAGCAGCTCCGGGGGGGGCTCCTACGAGCAGTACTTC
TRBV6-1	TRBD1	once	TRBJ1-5	CASSEFLTGVQPQHF	TGTGCCAGCAGTGAATTTTTGACAGGGGTTCAGCCCCAGCATTTT
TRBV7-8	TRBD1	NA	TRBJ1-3	CASSLRTGVSPISGNTIYF	TGTGCCAGCAGCTTGCGGACAGGGGTTTCCCCCATCTCTGGAAACACCATATATTTT
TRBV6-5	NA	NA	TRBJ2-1	CASSYSGIEAGQFF	TGTGCCAGCAGTTACTCGGGCATTGAGGCGGGGCAGTTCTTC
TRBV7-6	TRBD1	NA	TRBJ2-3	CASSLAHTGTGGDTQYF	TGTGCCAGCAGCTTAGCGCATACCGGGACAGGGGGGGATACGCAGTATTTT
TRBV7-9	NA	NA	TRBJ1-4	CASSLDVGQKLFF	TGTGCCAGCAGCTTAGATGTCGGTCAAAAACTGTTTTTT
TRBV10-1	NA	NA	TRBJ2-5	CASSESTSFETQYF	TGCGCCAGCAGTGAGTCCACTAGTTTCGAGACCCAGTACTTC
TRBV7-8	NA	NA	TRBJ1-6	CASSLLLENSPLHF	TGTGCCAGCAGCTTATTGCTAGAGAATTCACCCCTCCACTTT
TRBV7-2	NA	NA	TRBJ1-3	CASSLAANQMPTIYF	TGTGCCAGCAGCTTAGCCGCCAACCAGATGCCCACCATATATTTT